The rows below give T cell receptor beta chains drawn from one sample of a study of T cell repertoires in cytomegalovirus infection. Their cognate antigens are unknown. TCRdb used MiXCR to reprocess the reads, holding one entry per CDR3 protein. Altogether roughly 920,000 distinct CDR3 sequences are present, around 32% being singletons, with the ten largest covering more than 12%. Sample: cultured CD8+ T cells from PBMCs, taken from culture after CMV antigen stimulation. The receptors shown here come from a human donor in good health (CMV status not recorded). Some clones in this sample may be carry-over from other donors' samples. Each CDR3 is given with its conserved first and last residue. Fields, in order: V gene, D gene, clone size, J gene, CDR3 DNA, CDR3 protein. The D gene is left open where the match is weak. For some rows the clone size is stated as once, few or many, or as a class when expanded; others skip it.

TRBV24-1,-,few,TRBJ2-7,TGTGCCACCAGTGGAAGGGGTTACGAGCAGTACTTC,CATSGRGYEQYF
TRBV7-8,-,many,TRBJ1-1,TGTGCCAGCAGCTTAGGTCGGGTGATGAACACTGAAGCTTTCTTT,CASSLGRVMNTEAFF
TRBV5-5,-,-,TRBJ2-2,TGTGCCAGCAGCTTGTGGCAGGCCGGGGAGCTGTTTTTT,CASSLWQAGELFF
TRBV7-2,-,many,TRBJ2-3,TGTGCCAGCACCTTTACAGGGAGCGCCGGAGATACGCAGTATTTT,CASTFTGSAGDTQYF
TRBV27,-,-,TRBJ2-1,TGTGCCAGCAGTCCGGAAGGAGGGGTCTCTGGCGATCTGTTCTTC,CASSPEGGVSGDLFF
TRBV6-6,-,few,TRBJ1-1,TGTGCCAGCATCCAACGCAACCACAGGTACACTGAAGCTTTCTTT,CASIQRNHRYTEAFF
TRBV4-1,-,-,TRBJ1-1,TGCGCCAGCAGCCAAGGCGGCGGGAAGGAAGCTTTCTTT,CASSQGGGKEAFF
TRBV2,-,once,TRBJ1-4,TGTGCCAGCAGTGAACGGTACGACAAACTGTTTTTT,CASSERYDKLFF
TRBV6-2/TRBV6-3,-,-,TRBJ1-5,TGTGCCAGCAGTTACAGACAGCACAATCAGCCCCAGCATTTT,CASSYRQHNQPQHF
TRBV29-1,TRBD2,few,TRBJ2-1,TGCAGCGTTGTTGCGGGGGGGAATGAGCAGTTCTTC,CSVVAGGNEQFF
TRBV7-9,-,-,TRBJ2-2,TGTGCCAGCAGCCCCGCACAGGACGGCACCGGGGAGCTGTTTTTT,CASSPAQDGTGELFF
TRBV6-6,TRBD1,once,TRBJ1-3,TGTGCCAGCGTCGGGACAGGGCACAAAAACACCATATATTTT,CASVGTGHKNTIYF
TRBV19,-,few,TRBJ2-7,TGTGCCAGTAGTATAGTTGCGGAAGTGACGGGGTACTACGAGCAGTACTTC,CASSIVAEVTGYYEQYF
TRBV19,TRBD1,many,TRBJ2-7,TGTGCCAGTAGTATAGCGGGACAGCCGGTTGCGCAGTACTTC,CASSIAGQPVAQYF
TRBV7-9,-,many,TRBJ1-4,TGTGCCAGCAGCTCGGCCGGGACATCGGGGATCGGTGAAAAACTGTTTTTT,CASSSAGTSGIGEKLFF
TRBV6-2/TRBV6-3,-,-,TRBJ2-1,TGTGCCAGCAGTTACATGAGTGAAGGACTGAAATTCTTTTACAATGAGCAGTTCTTC,CASSYMSEGLKFFYNEQFF
TRBV2,TRBD1,-,TRBJ2-7,TGTGCCAGCAAATGGGGACAGGGAGCCTACGAGCAGTACTTC,CASKWGQGAYEQYF
TRBV10-3,TRBD2,-,TRBJ2-1,TGTGCCATCAGTCGGACTAGCGGGGGCCCTCGGAGTGAGCAGTTCTTC,CAISRTSGGPRSEQFF
TRBV5-7,TRBD2,few,TRBJ2-3,TGTGCCAGCAGCTTGGGACTAGCCCCCTCCGAAGATACGCAGTATTTT,CASSLGLAPSEDTQYF